The 25 T cell receptor beta chains listed next were all sequenced from one sample in a study of tumor and adjacent non-tumor tissue in lung cancer. The library came from three nested PCR rounds adapted from ARM-PCR protocols. One entry per CDR3 protein results from TCRdb running MiXCR on the multiplex PCR reads. The repertoire holds 65,000 to 75,000 distinct CDR3 sequences, with more than 75% as singletons. No cell sorting was done before RNA was extracted from the tissue. More than 3 cm separated this lung sample from the edge of the tumor. The sample comprised distant non-tumor lung tissue. These receptors were collected from a man aged 60 to 69 with non-small cell lung cancer.

This clonotype showed up many times. The rearrangement joins TRBV19 to TRBJ2-2; D uncertain. V was clipped by 3 bases and J by 6 bases, with 11 bases between them. Per the germline V gene, CDR1 is LNHDA and CDR2 is SQIVND (reference sequence). The CDR3 extends over 14 amino acids. This chain's CDR3 is CASSISRIPGELFF. CDR3 coding DNA: TGTGCCAGTAGTATCTCTCGGATTCCCGGGGAGCTGTTTTTT.

In regard to this clonotype: The junction does not match germline at one end; this may be a read error. This rearrangement joins TRBV11-1 to TRBJ2-3; 11 bases align to TRBD2. The CDR3 is 16 residues long. Germline CDR1 reads SGHAT; CDR2 reads FQDESV (reference sequence). The CDR3 DNA reads as TGCGCCAGCAGCTTGACTAGCGGGGCTAGCATAGATACGCAGTATTTT. As protein: CASSLTSGASIDTQYF.

About this clonotype: Its ends do not fully match the called genes, so a read error is possible. This rearrangement joins TRBV28 to TRBJ2-7; 7 bases are shared with TRBD1. The CDR3 totals 13 residues. CDR1 is MDHEN, CDR2 SYDVKM, per germline. CDR3 sequence reads: CTSSPGTDYEQYF. In DNA form, the CDR3 reads TGTACCAGCAGTCCCGGGACAGACTATGAGCAGTACTTC.

A remark on this clonotype: A read error may produce the germline difference seen at one junction end. The chain uses TRBV6-1 and TRBJ1-5, with a possible D match to TRBD1 (6 bases). The length of the CDR3 is 17 residues. Germline V gives CDR1 MNHNS, CDR2 SASEGT. This CDR3 reads CASWGMGGLQEGQSQHF. The CDR3, as DNA: TGTGCCAGCTGGGGCATGGGGGGCCTGCAAGAGGGTCAGTCCCAGCATTTT.

Details on this clonotype: The junction differs from germline at one of its ends, possibly a read error. J is TRBJ1-5 and V is TRBV4-2; tentatively, D is TRBD1 (6 bases). In germline, CDR1 is LGHNA, CDR2 YNFKEQ. This CDR3 spans 14 amino acids. Here the CDR3 DNA reads TGTGCCAGCAGCCCATCCGGGGGCAACCAGTCCCAGCAGTTT. Encoded protein: CASSPSGGNQSQQF.

The chain links TRBV11-2 to TRBJ2-3; no definite D call. The germline V gene encodes CDR1 SGHAT and CDR2 FQNNGV. The CDR3 is made up of 14 amino acids. V was shortened by 0 bases and J by 5 bases, with 9 bases between the two germline ends. CDR3 in amino acids: CASSLDGPIDTQYF. In DNA, the CDR3 is TGTGCCAGCAGCTTAGATGGACCTATAGATACGCAGTATTTT.

Notes on this clonotype: This may arise from a read error, as a much more abundant clone is one base away. This chain links TRBV7-3 with TRBJ1-1; 10 bases fit TRBD1. The CDR3 contains 15 residues. CDR1 and CDR2 (germline): SGHTA, FQGTGA. The CDR3 coding sequence is TGTACCAGCAGCCAAGGACAGGGGGGGAACACTGAAGCTTTCTTT. Amino acids: CTSSQGQGGNTEAFF.

Notes on this clonotype: At one of its ends the junction is not consistent with the germline gene, which may arise from a read error. V and J are TRBV11-3 and TRBJ2-2, with D perhaps matching TRBD2 (5 bases). Germline lookup yields CDR1 SGHNT and CDR2 YENEEA. This CDR3 contains 13 residues. CDR3 residues: CTSSLRGVGELLF. The DNA for the CDR3 is TGTACCAGCAGCCTACGGGGAGTCGGGGAGCTGCTTTTT.

Remarks on this clonotype: This could be a read error, since a much larger clone is one nucleotide away. The chain uses TRBV20-1 and TRBJ1-4, with D uncertain. Trimming cost V 4 bases and J 7 bases, with 13 bases left between them. Germline values: CDR1 DFQATT, CDR2 SNEGSKA (reference sequence). The CDR3 is 13 residues long. The CDR3 sequence is CSAIELVGEKLFF. CDR3 nucleotide sequence: TGCAGTGCTATAGAGCTGGTCGGTGAAAAACTGTTTTTT.

Concerning this clonotype itself: A read error may produce the germline difference seen at one junction end. J is TRBJ2-1 and V is TRBV6-5, with 15 bases aligning to TRBD2. Germline values: CDR1 MNHEY, CDR2 SVGAGI. This CDR3 contains 21 residues. CDR3 amino acids: CGSSYYPRTSGRAYTYIEQFF. As DNA, the CDR3 is TGTGGCAGCAGTTATTACCCAAGGACTAGCGGGAGGGCCTACACCTACATTGAGCAGTTCTTC.

A note on this clonotype: A much larger clone lies a single base off, so this may be a read error. V gene TRBV5-1 combines with J gene TRBJ2-2; D not certain. Germline V gives CDR1 SGHRS, CDR2 YFSETQ. V lost 7 bases and J lost 6, with 16 bases in between. The CDR3 is made up of 14 amino acids. The CDR3 nucleotides are TGCGCCAGCCGTATAAACGGGCGGTCCGGGGAGCTGTTTTTT. This gives the protein CASRINGRSGELFF.

The chain has TRBV6-5 and TRBJ2-2; 7 bases map to TRBD1. The CDR3 has 17 amino acids. Germline V lookup: CDR1 MNHEY, CDR2 SVGAGI. The CDR3 sequence is CTNSPLLQGVITGELFF. The CDR3 DNA is TGTACCAACAGTCCCCTACTCCAGGGGGTAATCACCGGGGAGCTGTTTTTT.

The CDR3: CATSWEQGYEQYF. In DNA, the CDR3 is TGTGCCACCAGTTGGGAGCAGGGTTACGAGCAGTACTTC. The J gene is TRBJ2-7, the V gene TRBV24-1, with D perhaps matching TRBD1 or TRBD2 (5 bases each). The CDR3 sequence is 13 residues long. Germline loops: CDR1 KGHDR, CDR2 SFDVKD. Between the trimmed V and J ends, which lost 6 bases and 4 bases, there was a span of 12 bases.

Notes on this clonotype: A much larger clonotype is one base distant, so this may be a read error. The chain joins TRBV2 to TRBJ2-7; 7 bases agree with TRBD2. CDR3 length: 14 residues. Germline CDR1 is SNHLY and CDR2 is FYNNEI. Trimming took 6 bases from V and 2 from J; bases not matched to a gene: 7. For the CDR3, the DNA is TGTGCCAGCAGCCCGGGACTAACGGCCTACGAGCAGTACTTC. Translation gives CASSPGLTAYEQYF.

This clonotype was seen a single time. V is TRBV28 and J is TRBJ2-1; D gene unclear. The germline CDR1 and CDR2 sequences are MDHEN and SYDVKM. The CDR3 spans 16 residues. V lost 5 bases and J lost 0, with 14 bases in between. The CDR3 region is CASSPITVRSYNEQFF. The CDR3 DNA is TGTGCCAGCAGTCCGATCACAGTGCGCTCCTACAATGAGCAGTTCTTC.

Comment on this clonotype: The conserved final phenylalanine or tryptophan is absent from the CDR3, which likely points to a read error. The DNA is omitted, as the CDR3 cannot be located on it reliably, and the CDR3 follows TCRdb's listing. The rearrangement uses TRBV6-5 and TRBJ1-1. Per germline, CDR1 MNHEY and CDR2 SVGAGI. The CDR3 is 15 amino acids in total, end residues counted. The CDR3 sequence: CAISYGGQVSTEALI.

In this sample, this clonotype turned up many times. CDR3 nucleotides: TGTGCCACCAGTGATTCAGCTAGCGGGACGGGAACCGGGGAGCTGTTTTTT. Encoded protein: CATSDSASGTGTGELFF. The J gene is TRBJ2-2, the V gene TRBV24-1; 9 nucleotides align to TRBD2. From germline, CDR1 is KGHDR and CDR2 SFDVKD. J gave up 5 bases and V 2 bases, and 8 bases lay outside the gene matches. The CDR3 has 17 amino acids.

The sample holds a few counts of this clonotype. A read error may produce the germline difference seen at one junction end. This rearrangement joins TRBV29-1 to TRBJ2-3, with D possibly matching TRBD2 (5 bases). The length of the CDR3 is 16 residues. From germline, CDR1 is SQVTM and CDR2 ANQGSEA. This chain's CDR3 is CTVVLTDYTSTDTQYF. The CDR3 nucleotides are TGCACCGTTGTACTAACCGACTACACTAGCACAGATACGCAGTATTTT.

In the case of this clonotype: A clone one base away is much larger, so this may be a read error. This sequence joins TRBV7-8 and TRBJ1-5; perhaps TRBD1 as D (6 bases). This CDR3 is 16 amino acids long. From germline, CDR1 is SGHVS and CDR2 FQNEAQ. The CDR3 nucleotides are TGTGCCAGCAGCGCCTGGGACATTCATAGCAATCACCCCCAGCATTTT. Translating gives CASSAWDIHSNHPQHF.

The chain links TRBV6-1 to TRBJ2-5; 10 bases agree with TRBD2. The germline CDR1 and CDR2 sequences are MNHNS and SASEGT. The CDR3 is made up of 14 amino acids. Unmatched junction bases numbered 10, after V lost 11 bases and J lost 4 bases. The chain's CDR3 is CAGMVTSGTETQYF. The CDR3 bases are TGTGCCGGCATGGTTACTAGCGGGACAGAGACCCAGTACTTC.

Turning to this clonotype: The CDR3 does not end in the conserved phenylalanine or tryptophan, so this is likely a read error. The V and J genes are TRBV10-3 and TRBJ2-4; D possibly matches TRBD1 or TRBD2 (5 bases each). The CDR3 is made up of 14 amino acids. The germline gives CDR1 ENHRY, CDR2 SYGVKD. The CDR3 bases are TGTACCATCAATGGGGACGGAGGAAAAAACATTCAGTACATC. Protein sequence: CTINGDGGKNIQYI.

This clonotype was detected many times. CDR3 amino acids: CASSLTGGEQYF. CDR3 nucleotide sequence: TGTGCCAGCAGTTTGACAGGGGGCGAGCAGTACTTC. The chain is built from TRBV12-3 or TRBV12-4 and TRBJ2-7; TRBD1 aligns across 9 bases. The J segment lost 6 bases and the V segment lost 3 bases, leaving 0 bases of the junction unmatched. The CDR3 runs to 12 residues.

This clonotype came up a few times. As the CDR3 is not closed by the conserved phenylalanine or tryptophan, this likely results from a read error. The chain employs TRBV4-1 and TRBJ1-1; unclear D gene. The germline CDR1 and CDR2 sequences are MGHRA and YSYEKL. The length of the CDR3 is 13 residues. Here the CDR3 reads CASSQGSFTEAFL. Written as DNA, the CDR3 is TGCGCCAGCAGTCAAGGTTCGTTCACTGAAGCTTTCTTA.

This clonotype was recorded only once. A single base separates this from a much larger clone, so it may be a read error. The chain couples TRBV24-1 to TRBJ2-1; D uncertain. The germline V gene encodes CDR1 KGHDR and CDR2 SFDVKD. CDR3 size: 14 residues. CDR3 nucleotides: TGTGCCACCAGTAATTTGCAAAGACCCAATGAGCAGTTCTTC. Protein sequence: CATSNLQRPNEQFF.

About this clonotype itself: A much larger clone lies a single base off, so this may be a read error. The genes are TRBV6-4 and TRBJ2-1; possibly TRBD1 for D (5 bases). Germline V gives CDR1 MRHNA, CDR2 SNTAGT. The CDR3 loop spans 15 amino acids. V lost 0 bases and J 0 bases, leaving 6 bases between the germline ends. The CDR3 reads CASSDSGVSYNEQFF. CDR3 sequence (DNA): TGTGCCAGCAGTGACTCAGGGGTCTCCTACAATGAGCAGTTCTTC.